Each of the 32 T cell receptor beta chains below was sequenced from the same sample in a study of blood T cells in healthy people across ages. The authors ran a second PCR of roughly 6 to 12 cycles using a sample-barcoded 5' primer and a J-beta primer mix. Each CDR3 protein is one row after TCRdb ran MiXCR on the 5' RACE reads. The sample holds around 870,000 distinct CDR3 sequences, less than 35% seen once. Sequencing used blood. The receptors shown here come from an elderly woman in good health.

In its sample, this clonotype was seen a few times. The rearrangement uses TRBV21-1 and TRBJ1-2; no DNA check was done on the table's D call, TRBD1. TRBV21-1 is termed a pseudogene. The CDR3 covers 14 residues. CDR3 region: CASSMGTENYGYTF. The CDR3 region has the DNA TGTGCCAGCAGCATGGGGACAGAAAACTATGGCTACACCTTC.

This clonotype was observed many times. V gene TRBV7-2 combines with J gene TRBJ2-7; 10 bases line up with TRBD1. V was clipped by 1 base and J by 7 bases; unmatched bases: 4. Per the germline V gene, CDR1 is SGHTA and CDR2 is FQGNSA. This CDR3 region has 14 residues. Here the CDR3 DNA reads TGTGCCAGCAGCTTAGTAGACAGGGGGCTTGAGCAGTACTTC. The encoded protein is CASSLVDRGLEQYF.

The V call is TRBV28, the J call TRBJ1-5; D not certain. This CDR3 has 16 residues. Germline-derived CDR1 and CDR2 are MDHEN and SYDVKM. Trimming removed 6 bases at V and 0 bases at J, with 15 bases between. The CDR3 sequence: CASSTTGRGSNQPQHF. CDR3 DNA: TGTGCCAGCAGCACCACGGGCAGAGGTAGCAATCAGCCCCAGCATTTT.

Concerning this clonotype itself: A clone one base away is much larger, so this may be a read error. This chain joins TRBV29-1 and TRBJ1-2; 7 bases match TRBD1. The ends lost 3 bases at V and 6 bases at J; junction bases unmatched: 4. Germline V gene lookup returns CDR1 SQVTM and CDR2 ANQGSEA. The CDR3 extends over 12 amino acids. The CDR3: CSVESRGNGYTF. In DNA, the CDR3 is TGCAGCGTTGAGAGCAGGGGGAATGGCTACACCTTC.

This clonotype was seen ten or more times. CDR3 sequence: CSATRTADTQYF. For the CDR3, the DNA is TGCAGTGCTACGAGGACAGCAGATACGCAGTATTTT. The chain is built from TRBV20-1 and TRBJ2-3, with TRBD1 as a possible D gene (6 bases). The V gene lost 4 bases and the J gene lost 4 bases, with 9 bases spanning the gap. This CDR3 spans 12 amino acids. Germline V gene sequence: CDR1 DFQATT, CDR2 SNEGSKA (reference sequence).

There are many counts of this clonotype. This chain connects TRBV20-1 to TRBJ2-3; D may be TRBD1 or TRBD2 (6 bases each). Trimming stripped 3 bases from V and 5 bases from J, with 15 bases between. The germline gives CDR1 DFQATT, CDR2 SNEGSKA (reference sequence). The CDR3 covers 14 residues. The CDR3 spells CSASWGRDIDTQYF. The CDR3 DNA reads TGCAGTGCTAGTTGGGGGCGGGATATAGATACGCAGTATTTT.

CDR3 amino acids: CASSLAESNQPQHF. The CDR3 DNA sequence: TGTGCCAGCAGCTTAGCGGAGTCCAACCAGCCCCAGCATTTT. The chain combines TRBV7-2 with TRBJ1-5; no clear D. With 0 bases removed from V and 7 bases from J, the gap between germline ends came to 10 bases. CDR3 length: 14 residues. Per germline, CDR1 SGHTA and CDR2 FQGNSA.

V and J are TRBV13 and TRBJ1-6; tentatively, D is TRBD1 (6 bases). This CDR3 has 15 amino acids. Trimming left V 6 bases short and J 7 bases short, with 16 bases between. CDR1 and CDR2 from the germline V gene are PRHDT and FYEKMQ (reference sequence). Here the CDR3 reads CASSLTGARNSPLHF. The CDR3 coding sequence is TGTGCCAGCAGTCTCACGGGGGCGCGGAATTCACCCCTCCACTTT.

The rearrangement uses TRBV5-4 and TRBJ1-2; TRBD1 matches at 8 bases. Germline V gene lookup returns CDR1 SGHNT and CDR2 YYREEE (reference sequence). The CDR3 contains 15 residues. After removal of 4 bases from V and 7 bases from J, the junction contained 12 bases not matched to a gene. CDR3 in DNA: TGTGCCAGCAGCCCCCGCACTACCACAGGGGGTGGCTACACCTTC. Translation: CASSPRTTTGGGYTF.

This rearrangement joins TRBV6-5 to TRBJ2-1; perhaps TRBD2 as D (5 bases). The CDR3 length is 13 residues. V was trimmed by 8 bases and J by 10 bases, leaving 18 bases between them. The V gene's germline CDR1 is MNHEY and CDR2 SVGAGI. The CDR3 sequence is CASEDRGSYEQFF. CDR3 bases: TGTGCCAGCGAAGATAGAGGGTCCTACGAGCAGTTCTTC.

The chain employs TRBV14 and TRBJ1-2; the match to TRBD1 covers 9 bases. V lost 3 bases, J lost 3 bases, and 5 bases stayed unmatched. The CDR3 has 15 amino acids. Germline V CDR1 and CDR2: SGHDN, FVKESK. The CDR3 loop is CASSHDRGGDYGYTF. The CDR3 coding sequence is TGTGCCAGCAGCCATGACAGGGGGGGAGACTATGGCTACACCTTC. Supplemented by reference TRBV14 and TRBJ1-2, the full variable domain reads EAGVTQFPSHSVIEKGQTVTLRCDPISGHDNLYWYRRVMGKEIKFLLHFVKESKQDESGMPNNRFLAERTGGTYSTLKVQPAELEDSGVYFCASSHDRGGDYGYTFGSGTRLTVV.

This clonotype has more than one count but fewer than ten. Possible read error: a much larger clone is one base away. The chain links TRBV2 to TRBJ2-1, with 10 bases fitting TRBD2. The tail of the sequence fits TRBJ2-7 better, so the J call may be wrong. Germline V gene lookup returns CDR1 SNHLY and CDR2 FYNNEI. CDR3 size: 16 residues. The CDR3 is CASRRLAGDSYNEQYF. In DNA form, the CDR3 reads TGTGCCAGCCGTCGGCTAGCGGGGGACTCCTACAATGAGCAGTACTTC.

The CDR3 DNA follows: TGTGCCAGCAGTCCACCAGGGGGCGAAGAGACCCAGTACTTC. It yields the protein CASSPPGGEETQYF. The rearrangement uses TRBV12-3 or TRBV12-4 and TRBJ2-5, with 8 bases identical to TRBD1. V was pared by 5 bases and J by 3 bases, with 5 bases of the junction left unmatched. This CDR3 is built from 14 residues.

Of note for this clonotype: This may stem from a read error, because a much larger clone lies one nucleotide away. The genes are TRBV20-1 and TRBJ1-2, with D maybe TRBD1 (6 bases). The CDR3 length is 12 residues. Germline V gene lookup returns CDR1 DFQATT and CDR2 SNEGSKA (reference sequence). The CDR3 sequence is CRATRDIYGYTF. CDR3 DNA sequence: TGCAGGGCGACAAGGGACATCTATGGCTACACCTTC.

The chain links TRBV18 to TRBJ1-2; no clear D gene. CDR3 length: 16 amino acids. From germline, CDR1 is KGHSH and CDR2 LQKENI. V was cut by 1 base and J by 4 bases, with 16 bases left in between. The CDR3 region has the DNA TGTGCCAGCTCACCACTGGCCGGAGGCAAGAGCTATGGCTACACCTTC. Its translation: CASSPLAGGKSYGYTF.

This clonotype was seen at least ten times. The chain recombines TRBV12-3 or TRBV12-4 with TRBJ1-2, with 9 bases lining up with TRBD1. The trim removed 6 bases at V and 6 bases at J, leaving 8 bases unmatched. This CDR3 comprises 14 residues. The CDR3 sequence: CASRKGQGLHGYTF. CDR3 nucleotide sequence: TGTGCCAGCAGAAAGGGACAGGGTCTTCATGGCTACACCTTC.

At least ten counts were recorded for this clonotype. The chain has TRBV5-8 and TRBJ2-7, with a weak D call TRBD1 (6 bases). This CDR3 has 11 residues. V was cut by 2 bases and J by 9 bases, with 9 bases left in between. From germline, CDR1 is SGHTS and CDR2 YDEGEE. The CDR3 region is CASSFSTGQYF. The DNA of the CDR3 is TGTGCCAGCAGCTTTTCGACAGGGCAGTACTTC.

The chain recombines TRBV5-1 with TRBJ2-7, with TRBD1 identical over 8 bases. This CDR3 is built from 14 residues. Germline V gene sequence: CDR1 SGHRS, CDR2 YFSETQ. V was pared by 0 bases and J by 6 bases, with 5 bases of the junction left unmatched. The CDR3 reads CASSLGDRGSEQYF. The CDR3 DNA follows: TGCGCCAGCAGCTTGGGAGACAGGGGATCCGAGCAGTACTTC.

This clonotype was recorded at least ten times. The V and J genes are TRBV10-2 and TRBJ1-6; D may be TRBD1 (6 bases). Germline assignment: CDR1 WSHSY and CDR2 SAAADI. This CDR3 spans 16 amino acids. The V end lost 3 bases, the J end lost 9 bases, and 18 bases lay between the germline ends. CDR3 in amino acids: CASSDQRTVRASPLHF. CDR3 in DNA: TGCGCCAGCAGTGACCAACGGACAGTTCGCGCTTCACCCCTCCACTTT.

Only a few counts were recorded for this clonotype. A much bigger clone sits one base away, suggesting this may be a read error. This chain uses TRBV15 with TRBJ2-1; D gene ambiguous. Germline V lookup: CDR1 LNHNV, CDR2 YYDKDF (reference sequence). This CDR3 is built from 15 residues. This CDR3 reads CATGRRSSTYNEQFF. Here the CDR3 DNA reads TGTGCCACCGGCAGACGCAGTTCAACCTACAATGAGCAGTTCTTC. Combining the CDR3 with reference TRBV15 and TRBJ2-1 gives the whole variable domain DAMVIQNPRYQVTQFGKPVTLSCSQTLNHNVMYWYQQKSSQAPKLLFHYYDKDFNNEADTPDNFQSRRPNTSFCFLDIRSPGLGDTAMYLCATGRRSSTYNEQFFGPGTRLTVL.

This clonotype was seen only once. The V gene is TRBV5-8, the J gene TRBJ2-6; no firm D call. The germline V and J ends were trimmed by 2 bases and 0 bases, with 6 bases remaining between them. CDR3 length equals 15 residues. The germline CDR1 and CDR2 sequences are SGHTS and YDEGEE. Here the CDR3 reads CASSFRDSGANVLTF. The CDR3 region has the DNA TGTGCCAGCAGCTTCCGCGACTCTGGGGCCAACGTCCTGACTTTC.

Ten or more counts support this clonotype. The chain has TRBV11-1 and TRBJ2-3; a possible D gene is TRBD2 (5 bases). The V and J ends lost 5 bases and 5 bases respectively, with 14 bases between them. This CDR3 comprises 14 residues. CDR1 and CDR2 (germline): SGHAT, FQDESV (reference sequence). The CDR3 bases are TGTGCCAGCAGCCCTGGACTGCTAGGAGATACGCAGTATTTT. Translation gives CASSPGLLGDTQYF.

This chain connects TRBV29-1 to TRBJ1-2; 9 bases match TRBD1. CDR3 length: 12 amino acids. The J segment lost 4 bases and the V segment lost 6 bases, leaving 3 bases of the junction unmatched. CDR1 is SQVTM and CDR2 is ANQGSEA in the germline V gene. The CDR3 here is CSVQGQGYGYTF. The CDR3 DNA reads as TGCAGCGTACAGGGACAGGGCTATGGCTACACCTTC.

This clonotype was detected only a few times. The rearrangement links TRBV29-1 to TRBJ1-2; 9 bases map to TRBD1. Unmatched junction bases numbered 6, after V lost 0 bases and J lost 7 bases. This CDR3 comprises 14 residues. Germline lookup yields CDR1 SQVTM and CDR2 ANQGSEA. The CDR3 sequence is CSVEEGTGNGGYTF. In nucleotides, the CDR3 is TGCAGCGTTGAAGAAGGGACAGGGAATGGTGGCTACACCTTC. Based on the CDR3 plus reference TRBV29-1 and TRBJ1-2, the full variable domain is SAVISQKPSRDICQRGTSLTIQCQVDSQVTMMFWYRQQPGQSLTLIATANQGSEATYESGFVIDKFPISRPNLTFSTLTVSNMSPEDSSIYLCSVEEGTGNGGYTFGSGTRLTVV.

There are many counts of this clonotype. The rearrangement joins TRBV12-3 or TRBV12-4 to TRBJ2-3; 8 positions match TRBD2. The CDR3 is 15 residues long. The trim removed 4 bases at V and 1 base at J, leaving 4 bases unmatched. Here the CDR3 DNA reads TGTGCCAGCAGTTGGGTAGCGGGGCGCACAGATACGCAGTATTTT. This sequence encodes CASSWVAGRTDTQYF.

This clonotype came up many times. The CDR3 DNA follows: TGTGCCAGCACCGCTAGGGACAGACCATCCTATGGCTACACCTTC. Translating it yields CASTARDRPSYGYTF. This chain uses TRBV6-2 or TRBV6-3 with TRBJ1-2; 7 positions agree with TRBD1. Trimming at V came to 7 bases and at J to 4 bases, leaving 12 bases not matched to a gene. Germline CDR1 reads MNHEY; CDR2 reads SVGEGT. This CDR3 region has 15 residues.

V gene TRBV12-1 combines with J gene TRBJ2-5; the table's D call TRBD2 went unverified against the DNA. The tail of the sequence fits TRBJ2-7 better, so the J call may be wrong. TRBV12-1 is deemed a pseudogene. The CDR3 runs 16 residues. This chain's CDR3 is CASSHVLAGVRYEQYF. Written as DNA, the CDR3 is TGTGCCAGCAGCCATGTACTAGCGGGGGTCCGCTACGAGCAGTACTTC.

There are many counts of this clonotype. The CDR3 loop reads CASTSLRTAYGYTF. CDR3 sequence (DNA): TGTGCCAGCACCTCTCTACGGACGGCCTATGGCTACACCTTC. The chain carries TRBV7-9 and TRBJ1-2; D remains ambiguous. CDR1 is SEHNR and CDR2 is FQNEAQ in the germline V gene (reference sequence). V lost 7 bases to trimming and J lost 4 bases, with 16 bases between them. The CDR3 covers 14 residues.

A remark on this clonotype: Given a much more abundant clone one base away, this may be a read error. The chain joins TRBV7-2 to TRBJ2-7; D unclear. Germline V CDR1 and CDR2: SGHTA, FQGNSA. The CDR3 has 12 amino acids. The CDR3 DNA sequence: TGTGCCGGCAGCTTCCACAGCTACGAGCAGTACTTC. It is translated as CAGSFHSYEQYF. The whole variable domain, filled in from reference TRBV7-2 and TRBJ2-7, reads GAGVSQSPSNKVTEKGKDVELRCDPISGHTALYWYRQSLGQGLEFLIYFQGNSAPDKSGLPSDRFSAERTGGSVSTLTIQRTQQEDSAVYLCAGSFHSYEQYFGPGTRLTVT.

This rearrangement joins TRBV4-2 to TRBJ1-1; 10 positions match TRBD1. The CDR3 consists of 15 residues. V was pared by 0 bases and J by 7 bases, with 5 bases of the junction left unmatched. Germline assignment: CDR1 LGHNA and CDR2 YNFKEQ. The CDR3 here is CASSQEGTGASEAFF. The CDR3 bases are TGTGCCAGCAGCCAAGAAGGGACAGGGGCGAGTGAAGCTTTCTTT.

DNA for the CDR3: TGTGCCAGCAGCCCCCGGGAGTTACTTAATGAAAAACTGTTTTTT. It codes for CASSPRELLNEKLFF. The chain uses TRBV4-2 and TRBJ1-4; D not resolved. Germline V CDR1 and CDR2: LGHNA, YNFKEQ. This CDR3 spans 15 amino acids. Between the trimmed V and J ends, which lost 4 bases and 4 bases, there was a span of 13 bases.

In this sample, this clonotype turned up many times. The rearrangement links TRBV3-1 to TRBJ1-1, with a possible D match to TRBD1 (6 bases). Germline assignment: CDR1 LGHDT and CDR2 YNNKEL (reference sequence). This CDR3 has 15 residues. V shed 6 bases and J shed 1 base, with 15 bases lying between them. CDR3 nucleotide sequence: TGTGCCAGCAGGGAACATGGAGGGGGGAACACTGAAGCTTTCTTT. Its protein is CASREHGGGNTEAFF.